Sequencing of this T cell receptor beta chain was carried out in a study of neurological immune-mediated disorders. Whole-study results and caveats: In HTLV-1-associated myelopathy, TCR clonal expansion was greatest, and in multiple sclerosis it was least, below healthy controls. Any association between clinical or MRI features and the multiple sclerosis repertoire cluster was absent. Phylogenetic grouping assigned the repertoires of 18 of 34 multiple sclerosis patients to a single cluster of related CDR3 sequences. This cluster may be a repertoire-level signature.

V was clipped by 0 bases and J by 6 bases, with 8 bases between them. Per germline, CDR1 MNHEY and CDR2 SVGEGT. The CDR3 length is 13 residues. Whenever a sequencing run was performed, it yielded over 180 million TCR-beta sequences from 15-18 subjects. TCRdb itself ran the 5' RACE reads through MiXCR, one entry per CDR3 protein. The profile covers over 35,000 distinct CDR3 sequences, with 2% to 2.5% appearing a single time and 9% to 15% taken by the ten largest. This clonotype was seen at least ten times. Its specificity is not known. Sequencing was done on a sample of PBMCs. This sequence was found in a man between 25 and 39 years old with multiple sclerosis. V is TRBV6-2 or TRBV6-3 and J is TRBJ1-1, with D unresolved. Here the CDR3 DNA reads TGTGCCAGCAGTTACTCCGCGCGGGCTGAAGCTTTCTTT. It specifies CASSYSARAEAFF.